The clone carrying this TCR beta chain was seen ten or more times. Its cognate antigen is unknown. The data were taken from a study of T-cell reconstitution after alpha-beta-depleted transplantation in children. The study's findings and limits: As was reported, about two months after transplant, alpha-beta T cells came from several hundred expanded graft clones. Recipient T cells and thymic progenitors that survived were the source of the high TCRbeta diversity seen at day 60 in some patients. At one year after transplant, newly produced T cells mostly accounted for T-cell counts and diversity.

The germline gives CDR1 DFQATT, CDR2 SNEGSKA (reference sequence). Trimming removed 6 bases from V and 0 bases from J; junction bases left unmatched: 1. The CDR3 length is 12 residues. Preparation of the TCRbeta library involved a method that used unique molecular identifiers. TCRdb re-called the PCR reads with MiXCR, one entry per CDR3 protein. The repertoire holds approximately 290,000 distinct CDR3 sequences, with roughly 12% as singletons. This receptor was identified in a male patient aged 2-9 years who had a stem cell transplant for chronic granulomatous disease, so the T cells may come from the graft donor. Material: peripheral blood, obtained 180 days after TCRalphabeta/CD19-depleted stem cell transplant. This chain connects TRBV20-1 to TRBJ2-5; the match to TRBD1 covers 7 bases. CDR3 in amino acids: CSADRDQETQYF. Written as DNA, the CDR3 is TGCAGTGCCGACAGGGACCAAGAGACCCAGTACTTC.